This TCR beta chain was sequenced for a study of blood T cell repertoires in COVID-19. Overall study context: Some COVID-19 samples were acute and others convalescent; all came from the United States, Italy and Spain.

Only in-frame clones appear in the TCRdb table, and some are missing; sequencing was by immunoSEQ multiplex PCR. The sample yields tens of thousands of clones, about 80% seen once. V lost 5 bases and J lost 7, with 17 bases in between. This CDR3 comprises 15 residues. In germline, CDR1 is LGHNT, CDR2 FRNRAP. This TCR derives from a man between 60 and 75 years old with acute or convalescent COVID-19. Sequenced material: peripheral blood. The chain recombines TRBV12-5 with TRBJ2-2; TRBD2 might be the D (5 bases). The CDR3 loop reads CASGLLGTEGGELFF. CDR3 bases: TGTGCTAGTGGTCTTCTAGGCACAGAGGGCGGGGAGCTGTTTTTT.